Below are 14 T cell receptor beta chains sequenced from a single sample in a study of blood T cell repertoires in COVID-19. Generated by immunoSEQ multiplex PCR, the TCRdb table keeps only in-frame clones and is missing some. The sample contains 25,000 to 40,000 clones, around 93% of which appear only once. Sequenced: peripheral blood. These receptors originate from a human donor in a cohort sampled during active COVID-19.

V and J are TRBV4-3 and TRBJ1-5; no firm D call. From germline, CDR1 is LGHNA and CDR2 YSLEER. Deletions cut 0 bases from V and 0 bases from J, with 9 bases between. The CDR3 sequence is 16 residues long. The CDR3 loop is CASSQDAGNSNQPQHF. For the CDR3, the DNA is TGCGCCAGCAGCCAAGATGCCGGGAATAGCAATCAGCCCCAGCATTTT.

This chain joins TRBV6-5 and TRBJ1-5; 9 bases fit TRBD1. Germline V gene lookup returns CDR1 MNHEY and CDR2 SVGAGI. The CDR3 length is 14 residues. The ends lost 5 bases at V and 8 bases at J; junction bases unmatched: 7. CDR3 sequence (DNA): TGTGCCAGCAGTCGGACAGGGGAGAAGAAGCCCCAGCATTTT. Amino acids: CASSRTGEKKPQHF.

The V and J genes are TRBV7-2 and TRBJ1-6; no clear D. Deletions cut 6 bases from V and 7 bases from J, with 13 bases between. This CDR3 region has 14 residues. CDR1 is SGHTA and CDR2 is FQGNSA in the germline V gene. This chain's CDR3 is CASSFGLQNSPLHF. The CDR3 DNA reads TGTGCCAGCAGTTTCGGGTTACAAAATTCACCCCTCCACTTT.

This clone was recorded once. This chain links TRBV10-3 with TRBJ1-1; D may be TRBD1 (6 bases). Per the germline V gene, CDR1 is ENHRY and CDR2 is SYGVKD. V was cut by 10 bases and J by 4 bases, with 13 bases left in between. The CDR3 runs to 12 residues. CDR3 region: CATTDSPTEAFF. The CDR3 nucleotides read TGTGCCACCACGGACAGCCCCACTGAAGCTTTCTTT.

V and J are TRBV5-4 and TRBJ2-1; TRBD2 matches 11 bases. From germline, CDR1 is SGHNT and CDR2 YYREEE (reference sequence). The CDR3 spans 18 residues. With V trimmed by 4 bases and J by 10 bases, 19 bases remained unmatched. The CDR3 is CASSPYRLSGTSGLEQFF. CDR3 bases: TGTGCCAGCAGCCCATACAGACTCTCCGGGACTAGCGGATTAGAGCAGTTCTTC.

This rearrangement joins TRBV27 to TRBJ2-3; D gene uncertain. Trimming cost V 4 bases and J 4 bases, with 6 bases left between them. CDR1 is MNHEY and CDR2 is SMNVEV in the germline V gene (reference sequence). The CDR3 covers 12 residues. CDR3 nucleotides: TGTGCCAGCAGTTCGGTGGCAGATACGCAGTATTTT. Amino acids: CASSSVADTQYF.

This clone was counted only a few times. The chain uses TRBV7-3 and TRBJ1-6; 7 positions agree with TRBD1. V was pared by 5 bases and J by 10 bases, with 11 bases of the junction left unmatched. Germline values: CDR1 SGHTA, CDR2 FQGTGA. The length of the CDR3 is 15 residues. In DNA form, the CDR3 reads TGTGCCAGCAGCCTCACAGGGGCCGCGGGGTCACCCCTCCACTTT. Protein sequence: CASSLTGAAGSPLHF.

This clone was found once. The chain couples TRBV11-3 to TRBJ1-5; possibly TRBD1 for D (5 bases). V was trimmed by 2 bases and J by 9 bases, leaving 11 bases between them. Germline lookup yields CDR1 SGHNT and CDR2 YENEEA. The CDR3 is 13 amino acids. This CDR3 reads CASSLHRFGPQHF. DNA of the CDR3: TGTGCCAGCAGCTTACACAGGTTCGGGCCCCAGCATTTT.

Concerning this clone itself: The same CDR3 is also encoded by other DNA sequences in this sample. V is TRBV6-5 and J is TRBJ1-3; 7 positions match TRBD1. With 11 bases clipped from V and 0 bases from J, the junction kept 7 bases outside the gene matches. The CDR3 is 14 residues long. Germline-derived CDR1 and CDR2 are MNHEY and SVGAGI. The CDR3 loop reads CASWDRVSGNTIYF. DNA of the CDR3: TGTGCCTCCTGGGACAGAGTCTCTGGAAACACCATATATTTT.

The chain is built from TRBV5-1 and TRBJ1-4; D possibly corresponds to TRBD1 (6 bases). Germline values: CDR1 SGHRS, CDR2 YFSETQ. The CDR3 loop spans 13 amino acids. The V end lost 4 bases, the J end lost 8 bases, and 12 bases lay between the germline ends. CDR3 sequence: CASSEQGSEKLFF. CDR3 sequence (DNA): TGCGCCAGCAGCGAACAGGGCTCCGAAAAACTGTTTTTT.

The chain employs TRBV7-2 and TRBJ1-4, with D tentatively TRBD1 (6 bases). Germline lookup yields CDR1 SGHTA and CDR2 FQGNSA. This CDR3 comprises 16 residues. The V gene lost 5 bases and the J gene lost 5 bases, with 18 bases spanning the gap. The CDR3 DNA reads TGTGCCAGCAGCCCGCAAGCAAGGACAGTAAATGAAAAACTGTTTTTT. Translation: CASSPQARTVNEKLFF.

The J gene is TRBJ2-2, the V gene TRBV7-2, with D unresolved. Germline V gene data show CDR1 as SGHTA and CDR2 as FQGNSA. The CDR3 spans 13 residues. Trimming pared 4 bases from V and 8 bases from J, leaving 11 bases between. The CDR3 here is CASSWLPQGELFF. The CDR3, as DNA: TGTGCCAGCAGCTGGCTCCCTCAGGGGGAGCTGTTTTTT. The full variable domain, with the rest looked up from reference TRBV7-2 and TRBJ2-2, is GAGVSQSPSNKVTEKGKDVELRCDPISGHTALYWYRQSLGQGLEFLIYFQGNSAPDKSGLPSDRFSAERTGGSVSTLTIQRTQQEDSAVYLCASSWLPQGELFFGEGSRLTVL.

This rearrangement joins TRBV27 to TRBJ1-5; TRBD1 agrees at 7 bases. In germline, CDR1 is MNHEY, CDR2 SMNVEV (reference sequence). The CDR3 is 14 amino acids. V lost 6 bases, J lost 0 bases, and 2 bases stayed unmatched. CDR3 protein: CASSRDSSNQPQHF. The DNA of the CDR3 is TGTGCCAGCAGCCGGGACAGTAGCAATCAGCCCCAGCATTTT.

The chain is built from TRBV19 and TRBJ1-5; D might be TRBD1 (5 bases). CDR3 length: 18 amino acids. From germline, CDR1 is LNHDA and CDR2 SQIVND (reference sequence). V gave up 5 bases and J gave up 1 base, with 21 bases separating them. CDR3 amino acids: CASSLANHMGGSNQPQHF. The CDR3 DNA is TGTGCCAGTAGTCTAGCAAACCATATGGGGGGGAGCAATCAGCCCCAGCATTTT.